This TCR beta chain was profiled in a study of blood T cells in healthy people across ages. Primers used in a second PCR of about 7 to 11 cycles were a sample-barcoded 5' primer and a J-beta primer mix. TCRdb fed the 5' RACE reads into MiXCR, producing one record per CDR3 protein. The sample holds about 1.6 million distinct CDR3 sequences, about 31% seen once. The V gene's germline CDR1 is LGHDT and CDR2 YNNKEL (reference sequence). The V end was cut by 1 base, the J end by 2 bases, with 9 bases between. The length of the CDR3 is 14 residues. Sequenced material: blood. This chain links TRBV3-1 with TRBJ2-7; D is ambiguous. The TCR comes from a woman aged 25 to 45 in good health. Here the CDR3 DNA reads TGTGCCAGCAGCCAAGGTCGGATGGCCTACGAGCAGTACTTC. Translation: CASSQGRMAYEQYF.